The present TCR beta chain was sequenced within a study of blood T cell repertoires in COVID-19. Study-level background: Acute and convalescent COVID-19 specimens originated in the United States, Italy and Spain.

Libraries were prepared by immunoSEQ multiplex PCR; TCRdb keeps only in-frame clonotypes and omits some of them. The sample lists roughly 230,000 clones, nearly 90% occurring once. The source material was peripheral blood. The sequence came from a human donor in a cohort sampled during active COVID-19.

CDR3 nucleotides: TGTGCCACCAGTGACCCCGGGACAGGGCAAGAGACCCAGTACTTC. This encodes CATSDPGTGQETQYF. The rearrangement links TRBV24-1 to TRBJ2-5, with 9 bases matching TRBD1. CDR1 and CDR2 (germline): KGHDR, SFDVKD. Trimming cost V 4 bases and J 2 bases; bases outside gene matches: 4. The CDR3 length is 15 residues.